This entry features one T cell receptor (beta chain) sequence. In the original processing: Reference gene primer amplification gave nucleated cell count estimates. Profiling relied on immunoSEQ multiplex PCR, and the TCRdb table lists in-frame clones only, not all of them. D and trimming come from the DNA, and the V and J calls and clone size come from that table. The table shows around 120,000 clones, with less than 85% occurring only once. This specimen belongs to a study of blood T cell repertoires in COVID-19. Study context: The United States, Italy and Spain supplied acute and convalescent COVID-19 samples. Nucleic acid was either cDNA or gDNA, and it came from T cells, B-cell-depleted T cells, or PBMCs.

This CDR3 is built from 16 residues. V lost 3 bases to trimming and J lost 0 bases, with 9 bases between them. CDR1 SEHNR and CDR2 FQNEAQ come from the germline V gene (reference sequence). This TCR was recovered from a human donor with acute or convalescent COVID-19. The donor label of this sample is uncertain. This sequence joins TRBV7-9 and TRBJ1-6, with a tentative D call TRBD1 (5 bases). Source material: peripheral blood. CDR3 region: CASSFGGSSYNSPLHF. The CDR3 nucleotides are TGTGCCAGCAGCTTCGGGGGGAGCTCCTATAATTCACCCCTCCACTTT. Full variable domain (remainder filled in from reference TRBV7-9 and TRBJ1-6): DTGVSQNPRHKITKRGQNVTFRCDPISEHNRLYWYRQTLGQGPEFLTYFQNEAQLEKSRLLSDRFSAERPKGSFSTLEIQRTEQGDSAMYLCASSFGGSSYNSPLHFGNGTRLTVT.